This TCR beta chain is drawn from a study of graft-versus-host responses after intestinal transplantation. Study details: Recipients had multivisceral, liver-intestinal, or isolated intestinal transplants.

CDR1 is MGHRA and CDR2 is YSYEKL in the germline V gene. The CDR3 sequence is 14 residues long. V dropped 1 base and J dropped 7; count of bases not matched to a gene: 4. General study findings and limits: Allografts of patients with graft-donor T cell macrochimerism showed high graft-versus-host to host-versus-graft clone ratios. Detected in recipient marrow were GvH clones, some of which were first observed in ileum or blood. Declines in HvG clones occurring early post-transplant were associated with peak circulating GvH clone levels.

This clone showed up just a few times. The antigen remains undetermined. The repertoire was sequenced with immunoSEQ multiplex PCR; TCRdb's copy has only in-frame clones and lacks some. The sample lists about 93,000 clones, around 84% occurring once. The source of this sequence is a human donor who received an intestinal transplant. The J gene is TRBJ1-2, the V gene TRBV4-1; 9 nucleotides align to TRBD1. The specimen was unstimulated CD4+ T cells sorted from spleen or lymph node cells, collected before intestinal transplant. The CDR3 is CASSQAYRGLGYTF. CDR3 in DNA: TGCGCCAGCAGCCAAGCGTACAGGGGGCTTGGCTACACCTTC.